The following is a T cell receptor beta chain sequence with its context. The authors amplified TCR beta CDR3 regions from RNA transcripts. Amplification began with first-round RT-PCR using HTBI primers, then second-round multiplex PCR was performed. MiXCR was run by TCRdb on the multiplex PCR reads, yielding one entry per CDR3 protein. The table has a few hundred thousand distinct CDR3 sequences, roughly 40% seen once. The V gene lost 3 bases and the J gene lost 3 bases, with 9 bases spanning the gap. Germline CDR1 is SEHNR and CDR2 is FQNEAQ (reference sequence). This CDR3 has 13 amino acids. The data belong to a study of Graves' ophthalmopathy and Graves' hyperthyroidism.

The origin of this receptor is an adult man with Graves' hyperthyroidism. The rearrangement uses TRBV7-9 and TRBJ2-7, with D possibly TRBD2 on 5 matching bases. Sequencing was done on a sample of peripheral blood or thyroid tissue (not recorded which). The CDR3 DNA follows: TGTGCCAGCAGCTTCCGGGAAGGCTACGAGCAGTACTTC. It yields the protein CASSFREGYEQYF.